Detailed here is one T cell receptor (beta chain). V shed 3 bases and J shed 5 bases, with 14 bases lying between them. CDR1 is MNHNS and CDR2 is SASEGT in the germline V gene. There are 15 residues in the CDR3. The table came from immunoSEQ multiplex PCR; TCRdb's copy has only in-frame clones and leaves some out. The table has some 1,900,000 clones, about 95% seen once. This entry is derived from a study of shared clonotypes between healthy human individuals. Across the whole study: Participating donors consisted of two women and a few men aged 18 to 49.

Naive CD8 cells, CD45RO-negative and positively selected for CCR7, excluded terminally differentiated effector memory CD45RA+ cells. V usage is TRBV6-1 and J usage is TRBJ2-1; D could derive from TRBD1 or TRBD2 (5 bases each). Specimen: naive CD8+ T cells sorted from blood. This TCR derives from a young man in good health. CDR3 nucleotides: TGTGCCAGCAGTGATTGGGACCTTTCGAACAATGAGCAGTTCTTC. It translates to CASSDWDLSNNEQFF.